At least ten counts were recorded for the clone carrying this T cell receptor beta chain. Its antigen is unidentified. These data originate in a study of T cell repertoires in cytomegalovirus infection. In the study overall: A matching HLA type, together with CMV infection, was signaled by public TCR beta signatures.

Broader study findings: Of the TCR beta families, the public ones yielded a cumulative frequency that identified carriers of CMV plus the relevant HLA.

The V and J ends lost 4 bases and 6 bases respectively, with 16 bases between them. Germline CDR1 reads SGHTA; CDR2 reads FQGNSA. The CDR3 consists of 16 residues. TCRdb analysed the reads with MiXCR anew, one entry per CDR3 protein. The table records around 320,000 distinct CDR3 sequences, more than 8% of them present only once. The source material was PBMCs. The chain carries TRBV7-2 and TRBJ1-6; D unclear. The receptor comes from a human donor in good health (CMV status not recorded). Some clones in this sample may be carry-over from other donors' samples. This CDR3 reads CASSYYSDTPNSPLHF. CDR3 nucleotide sequence: TGTGCCAGCAGCTACTACAGCGATACCCCTAATTCACCCCTCCACTTT.